Listed below are T cell receptor beta chains from one sample, sequenced in a study of T cells in Graves' hyperthyroidism and ophthalmopathy. Using its own MiXCR run on the multiplex PCR reads, TCRdb lists one record per CDR3 protein. The sample shows around 300,000 distinct CDR3 sequences, over 11% of them seen only once. Sequenced sample: blood. These receptor sequences come from a woman in her 30s with Graves' hyperthyroidism. Both conserved end residues are part of each CDR3. A D gene is named only where the DNA matches it firmly. A row's size may be missing; if present it is once, few, many or a size class.

v_call: TRBV6-1; clone_size: NA; j_call: TRBJ2-4; d_call: TRBD2; cdr3_nt: TGTGCCGGTTCCGATAGCGGGAGTCTCGCCAAAAACATTCAGTACTTC; cdr3_aa: CAGSDSGSLAKNIQYF
v_call: TRBV5-1; clone_size: NA; j_call: TRBJ1-1; d_call: TRBD1; cdr3_nt: TGCGCCAGCAGCTTGGAAGGACAGGGGGCTGGTGCTTTCTTT; cdr3_aa: CASSLEGQGAGAFF
v_call: TRBV6-1; clone_size: many; j_call: TRBJ1-5; d_call: NA; cdr3_nt: TGTGCCAGCATCTTGGGCCAGTATAGCAATCAGCCCCAGCATTTT; cdr3_aa: CASILGQYSNQPQHF
v_call: TRBV6-2/TRBV6-3; clone_size: many; j_call: TRBJ1-1; d_call: NA; cdr3_nt: TGTGCCAGCAGTTACTCCACGGCGCAGGTAGACACTGAAGCTTTCTTT; cdr3_aa: CASSYSTAQVDTEAFF
v_call: TRBV20-1; clone_size: NA; j_call: TRBJ2-7; d_call: TRBD1; cdr3_nt: TGCAGTGCTAGGGATACCGGGACAGGGACCCCCGAGCAGTACTTC; cdr3_aa: CSARDTGTGTPEQYF
v_call: TRBV7-3; clone_size: many; j_call: TRBJ2-1; d_call: NA; cdr3_nt: TGTGCCAGCAGCTTAAAGCGCGGAGGGAGCAATGAGCAGTTCTTC; cdr3_aa: CASSLKRGGSNEQFF
v_call: TRBV28; clone_size: many; j_call: TRBJ1-6; d_call: TRBD1; cdr3_nt: TGTGCCAGCAGTTTGTTTGGGACAGTTAATTCACCCCTCCACTTT; cdr3_aa: CASSLFGTVNSPLHF
v_call: TRBV7-2; clone_size: NA; j_call: TRBJ1-3; d_call: NA; cdr3_nt: TGTGCCAGCAGCTCCGACTCTGGAAACACCATATATTTT; cdr3_aa: CASSSDSGNTIYF
v_call: TRBV6-5; clone_size: few; j_call: TRBJ2-6; d_call: NA; cdr3_nt: TGTGCCAGCAGTTACCCAGGGGCCGGGGCCAACGTCCTGACTTTC; cdr3_aa: CASSYPGAGANVLTF
v_call: TRBV9; clone_size: few; j_call: TRBJ1-6; d_call: NA; cdr3_nt: TGTGCCAGCAGCGGTACAAGTGGGTATAATTCACCCCTCCACTTT; cdr3_aa: CASSGTSGYNSPLHF